The next 27 T cell receptor beta chains were all read from a single sample in a study of T cell repertoires in cytomegalovirus infection. Their specific antigens are unknown. TCRdb re-analysed the reads in MiXCR, keeping a single row per CDR3 protein. The table includes 200,000 or so distinct CDR3 sequences, 35% to 45% detected once. The sample in question was CD8+ T cells from cultured PBMCs, obtained from culture after CMV antigen stimulation. These receptor sequences come from a human donor in good health (CMV status not recorded). Some clones in this sample may be carry-over from other donors' samples.

This sequence joins TRBV28 and TRBJ2-1; TRBD2 agrees at 9 bases. The CDR3 totals 17 residues. The germline gives CDR1 MDHEN, CDR2 SYDVKM. Trimming removed 5 bases from V and 1 base from J; junction bases left unmatched: 9. The CDR3 protein is CASSPSGGPRSYNEQFF. CDR3 DNA: TGTGCCAGCAGTCCCAGCGGGGGGCCCCGTTCCTACAATGAGCAGTTCTTC.

The chain joins TRBV7-9 to TRBJ2-5; D gene ambiguous. The germline V gene has CDR1 SEHNR and CDR2 FQNEAQ (reference sequence). The CDR3 is 13 amino acids. With 7 bases removed from V and 1 base from J, the gap between germline ends came to 10 bases. This chain's CDR3 is CASTLRSQETQYF. As DNA, the CDR3 is TGTGCCAGCACTCTAAGGAGCCAAGAGACCCAGTACTTC.

This clonotype was counted many times. CDR3 amino acids: CASSRAGPHEQFF. The CDR3 DNA reads TGTGCCAGCAGTCGCGCAGGGCCACATGAGCAGTTCTTC. The gene calls are TRBV7-9 and TRBJ2-1; a weak D match, TRBD1 (5 bases). There are 13 residues in the CDR3. CDR1 is SEHNR, CDR2 FQNEAQ, per germline (reference sequence). V was shortened by 6 bases and J by 8 bases, with 14 bases between the two germline ends.

This clonotype was counted only a few times. The V call is TRBV28, the J call TRBJ2-3; TRBD2 matches at 14 bases. The V segment lost 6 bases and the J segment 6 bases; nucleotides outside the gene matches: 14. This CDR3 contains 18 residues. Germline assignment: CDR1 MDHEN and CDR2 SYDVKM. Written as DNA, the CDR3 is TGTGCCAGCAGACCTACCTTGACTAGCGGGAGGGCCCTTGATACGCAGTATTTT. Translation gives CASRPTLTSGRALDTQYF.

This clonotype was picked up a small number of times. The V call is TRBV7-9, the J call TRBJ2-3, with D possibly being TRBD2 (6 bases). V dropped 5 bases and J dropped 5 bases, with 17 bases sitting between them. Germline V gene lookup returns CDR1 SEHNR and CDR2 FQNEAQ (reference sequence). CDR3 length: 15 amino acids. The CDR3 bases are TGTGCCAGCAGCCCCCGGGACTGGGCTAAAGATACGCAGTATTTT. This translates into CASSPRDWAKDTQYF.

The chain uses TRBV7-2 and TRBJ2-3; D remains unclear. V was shortened by 5 bases and J by 4 bases, with 1 base between the two germline ends. CDR1 is SGHTA, CDR2 FQGNSA, per germline. The CDR3 extends over 10 amino acids. CDR3 region: CASSADTQYF. Here the CDR3 DNA reads TGTGCCAGCAGCGCAGATACGCAGTATTTT.

A single count supports this clonotype. At one boundary the junction diverges from the germline segment, which might be a read error. This chain uses TRBV25-1 with TRBJ2-7; no definite D call. The CDR3 contains 12 residues. Germline V gene sequence: CDR1 MGHDK, CDR2 SYGVNS. The CDR3 DNA sequence: TGTGCCAGCAGTCAAGGGTTGAGCGAGCCGTACTTC. It codes for CASSQGLSEPYF.

V gene TRBV12-5 combines with J gene TRBJ1-1; no definite D call. Deletions cut 6 bases from V and 5 bases from J, with 7 bases between. Germline V gene lookup returns CDR1 LGHNT and CDR2 FRNRAP. The CDR3 runs 11 residues. In DNA, the CDR3 is TGTGCTAGTGGAACGGGAACTGAAGCTTTCTTT. Encoded protein: CASGTGTEAFF.

The J gene is TRBJ2-1, the V gene TRBV4-2, with 7 nucleotides matching TRBD2. There are 17 residues in the CDR3. The junction had 7 bases not matched to a gene; V was cut back by 1 base and J by 1 base. Germline lookup yields CDR1 LGHNA and CDR2 YNFKEQ. CDR3 nucleotide sequence: TGTGCCAGCAGCCAAGCCCGGGGCGGGAGTTCCTACAATGAGCAGTTCTTC. Residues: CASSQARGGSSYNEQFF.

This clonotype appeared a single time. This rearrangement joins TRBV6-5 to TRBJ1-2, with 7 positions matching TRBD1. V was pared by 0 bases and J by 1 base, with 11 bases of the junction left unmatched. Germline lookup yields CDR1 MNHEY and CDR2 SVGAGI. This CDR3 contains 18 residues. The CDR3 spells CASSYSRLTGAYNYGYTF. The CDR3 DNA is TGTGCCAGCAGTTACTCGAGGCTCACAGGGGCATATAACTATGGCTACACCTTC.

The table lists this clonotype with a few counts. The chain combines TRBV7-8 with TRBJ2-4; D may be TRBD1 or TRBD2 (5 bases each). The ends were cut back, 4 bases at V and 6 bases at J, with 10 bases in the middle. This CDR3 region has 13 residues. Germline V CDR1 and CDR2: SGHVS, FQNEAQ. Here the CDR3 reads CASSSGTLNIQYF. The CDR3 region has the DNA TGTGCCAGCAGCTCCGGGACCCTAAACATTCAGTACTTC.

The chain is built from TRBV3-1 and TRBJ2-7; D is possibly TRBD2 (6 bases). Germline CDR1 and CDR2: LGHDT and YNNKEL (reference sequence). The CDR3 has 15 residues. V was shortened by 0 bases and J by 3 bases, with 12 bases between the two germline ends. CDR3 bases: TGTGCCAGCAGCCAAGATCAATGGGAGGTCTACGAGCAGTACTTC. Translation gives CASSQDQWEVYEQYF.

In this sample, this clonotype turned up a few times. This sequence joins TRBV27 and TRBJ2-1; TRBD1 aligns across 7 bases. This CDR3 has 14 residues. Germline V gives CDR1 MNHEY, CDR2 SMNVEV (reference sequence). J was trimmed by 6 bases and V by 5 bases; bases with no gene match: 7. CDR3 residues: CASSTLGQINEQFF. The CDR3 nucleotides are TGTGCCAGCAGTACTCTGGGACAGATCAATGAGCAGTTCTTC.

The gene calls are TRBV27 and TRBJ1-5; no reliable D call. This CDR3 has 14 residues. V gave up 6 bases and J gave up 1 base, with 10 bases separating them. CDR1 is MNHEY, CDR2 SMNVEV, per germline (reference sequence). CDR3 protein: CASRPAWSNQPQHF. For the CDR3, the DNA is TGTGCCAGCAGGCCGGCCTGGAGCAATCAGCCCCAGCATTTT.

This chain links TRBV29-1 with TRBJ1-1, with 9 bases identical to TRBD1. From germline, CDR1 is SQVTM and CDR2 ANQGSEA. This CDR3 contains 14 residues. The junction had 5 bases not matched to a gene; V was cut back by 5 bases and J by 1 base. CDR3: CSVIPDRGNTEAFF. As DNA, the CDR3 is TGCAGCGTTATCCCGGACAGGGGGAACACTGAAGCTTTCTTT.

CDR3: CASSLFSNTGELFF. The CDR3 DNA reads as TGTGCCAGCAGTTTGTTTTCGAACACCGGGGAGCTGTTTTTT. V and J are TRBV27 and TRBJ2-2; D not certain. V shed 3 bases and J shed 0 bases, with 5 bases lying between them. Germline CDR1 and CDR2: MNHEY and SMNVEV (reference sequence). CDR3 length: 14 residues.

The chain uses TRBV12-5 and TRBJ2-1; 9 nucleotides agree with TRBD2. From germline, CDR1 is LGHNT and CDR2 FRNRAP. The CDR3 loop spans 15 amino acids. The V and J ends lost 7 bases and 5 bases, in that order; junction bases with no gene match: 9. For the CDR3, the DNA is TGTGCTAGTGATTCCGGGACTAGCAGCCACAATGAGCAGTTCTTC. It codes for CASDSGTSSHNEQFF.

Here the CDR3 reads CASSQTTSGTDTQYF. In DNA, the CDR3 is TGTGCCAGCAGCCAGACGACTAGCGGGACAGATACGCAGTATTTT. The chain is built from TRBV7-6 and TRBJ2-3; 10 bases map to TRBD2. V was pared by 5 bases and J by 3 bases, with 5 bases of the junction left unmatched. This CDR3 comprises 15 residues. Germline CDR1 reads SGHVS; CDR2 reads FNYEAQ.

J is TRBJ2-5 and V is TRBV7-9; 8 bases fit TRBD1. After removal of 3 bases from V and 5 bases from J, the junction contained 8 bases not matched to a gene. Germline V gene sequence: CDR1 SEHNR, CDR2 FQNEAQ (reference sequence). The CDR3 runs to 15 residues. DNA for the CDR3: TGTGCCAGCAGCTTTGACAGGGGATTGGGGGAGACCCAGTACTTC. Translated: CASSFDRGLGETQYF. Full variable domain (rest looked up from reference TRBV7-9 and TRBJ2-5): DTGVSQNPRHKITKRGQNVTFRCDPISEHNRLYWYRQTLGQGPEFLTYFQNEAQLEKSRLLSDRFSAERPKGSFSTLEIQRTEQGDSAMYLCASSFDRGLGETQYFGPGTRLLVL.

This clonotype was observed once. The chain combines TRBV20-1 with TRBJ2-5; a weak D match, TRBD2 (5 bases). The CDR3 contains 16 residues. Germline V lookup: CDR1 DFQATT, CDR2 SNEGSKA (reference sequence). V shed 2 bases and J shed 3 bases, with 19 bases lying between them. The CDR3 protein is CSARHGGFTPKETQYF. For the CDR3, the DNA is TGCAGTGCTAGACACGGCGGGTTCACACCAAAAGAGACCCAGTACTTC.

The chain carries TRBV27 and TRBJ2-1; 7 nucleotides line up with TRBD2. Germline CDR1 is MNHEY and CDR2 is SMNVEV (reference sequence). The CDR3 covers 15 residues. J gave up 6 bases and V 8 bases, and 13 bases lay outside the gene matches. CDR3 in amino acids: CASALGAGNGNEQFF. CDR3 in DNA: TGTGCCAGCGCCCTCGGAGCGGGGAATGGCAATGAGCAGTTCTTC.

This clonotype occurred a few times. The chain recombines TRBV6-5 with TRBJ2-3, with TRBD2 identical over 14 bases. With V trimmed by 4 bases and J by 2 bases, 14 bases remained unmatched. The length of the CDR3 is 20 residues. CDR1 and CDR2 from the germline V gene are MNHEY and SVGAGI. The CDR3 here is CASSLGTSGGDRWSTDTQYF. The DNA of the CDR3 is TGTGCCAGCAGTTTGGGGACTAGCGGGGGAGACCGGTGGTCCACAGATACGCAGTATTTT.

This clonotype was counted at least ten times. This chain uses TRBV2 with TRBJ1-1; D remains unclear. The CDR3 loop spans 14 amino acids. CDR1 and CDR2 from the germline V gene are SNHLY and FYNNEI. Trimming took off 2 bases at V and 4 bases at J, with 11 bases between the two ends. The CDR3, as DNA: TGTGCCAGCAGTGAACGGTACCTCCTCACTGAAGCTTTCTTT. This encodes CASSERYLLTEAFF.

J is TRBJ2-1 and V is TRBV6-6, with D hard to call. The length of the CDR3 is 12 residues. Trimming pared 7 bases from V and 6 bases from J, leaving 10 bases between. Germline V CDR1 and CDR2: MNHNY, SVGAGI (reference sequence). CDR3 bases: TGTGCCAGCACCAGCGTCAGCAATGAGCAGTTCTTC. Protein: CASTSVSNEQFF.

The V and J genes are TRBV9 and TRBJ2-1; 8 bases are a match to TRBD2. Germline assignment: CDR1 SGDLS and CDR2 YYNGEE. The CDR3 runs to 17 residues. The junction had 12 bases not matched to a gene; V was cut back by 0 bases and J by 7 bases. The CDR3: CASSVDLSSGLTNEQFF. The CDR3 coding sequence is TGTGCCAGCAGCGTAGACCTCTCTAGCGGGCTCACTAATGAGCAGTTCTTC.

The rearrangement links TRBV7-2 to TRBJ1-2, with 8 bases aligning to TRBD1. V dropped 1 base and J dropped 7; count of bases not matched to a gene: 20. CDR1 and CDR2 from the germline V gene are SGHTA and FQGNSA. The CDR3 runs to 19 residues. The chain's CDR3 is CASSLVDVTPTGVGSGYTF. CDR3 nucleotides: TGTGCCAGCAGCTTAGTGGACGTCACTCCGACAGGGGTGGGTAGTGGCTACACCTTC.

This clonotype has a handful of counts. This rearrangement joins TRBV27 to TRBJ2-7; 8 nucleotides match TRBD2. Germline V gene lookup returns CDR1 MNHEY and CDR2 SMNVEV (reference sequence). Unmatched junction bases numbered 11, after V lost 10 bases and J lost 3 bases. The CDR3 consists of 14 residues. The CDR3, as DNA: TGTGCCACCGCTTGGGCTAGCGGGCTCTACGAGCAGTACTTC. Translated: CATAWASGLYEQYF.